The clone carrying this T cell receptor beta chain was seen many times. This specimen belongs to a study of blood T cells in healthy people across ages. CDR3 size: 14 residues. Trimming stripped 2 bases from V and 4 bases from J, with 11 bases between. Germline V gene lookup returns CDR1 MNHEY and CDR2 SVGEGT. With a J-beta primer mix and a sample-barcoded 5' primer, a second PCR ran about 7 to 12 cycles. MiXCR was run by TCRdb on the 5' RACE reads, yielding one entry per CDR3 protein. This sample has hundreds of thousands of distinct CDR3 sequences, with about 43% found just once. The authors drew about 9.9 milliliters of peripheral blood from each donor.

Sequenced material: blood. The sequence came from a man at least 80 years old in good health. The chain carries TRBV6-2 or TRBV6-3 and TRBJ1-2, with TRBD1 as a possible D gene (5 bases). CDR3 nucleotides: TGTGCCAGCAGTTACGTGTGGGGCAGCTATGGCTACACCTTC. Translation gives CASSYVWGSYGYTF.